This TCR beta chain was recorded in a study of T cell changes during pregnancy in multiple sclerosis. Repertoires were generated with immunoSEQ multiplex PCR, while TCRdb's copy carries only in-frame clones and drops some. Of 55,000 to 85,000 clones listed, roughly 92% are singletons. The V gene end was trimmed by 4 bases and the J gene end by 7 bases; junction bases not matched to a gene: 16. The CDR3 runs 16 residues. Germline CDR1 and CDR2: SGHDT and YYEEEE. The sample consisted of peripheral blood, taken in the second trimester of pregnancy. The V call is TRBV5-6, the J call TRBJ1-2, with 7 positions matching TRBD1. This clonotype originated in a female donor with multiple sclerosis, enrolled in a pregnancy study. DNA of the CDR3: TGTGCCAGCAGCCTATCAGCCGGGACAGCAATTCTTGGCTACACCTTC. Residues: CASSLSAGTAILGYTF.